This entry concerns a single T cell receptor beta chain. Its antigen remains unidentified. No base-level quality is on record; no much larger clone is a single base apart. Single viable CD3+CD4+CD8-CD45RO+ cells were sorted as memory CD4+ T cells on a FACSAria II. CMV serostatus was determined using a Roche Elecsys assay that detects serum IgG against CMV pp150, pp28, p38 and p52. After thawing, total CD4+ T cells were enriched by positive selection with CD4 magnetic microbeads. Samples originated from another study that specifically interrogated the CD4+ T cell memory repertoire. Peripheral blood mononuclear cells were isolated and cryopreserved according to standard operating procedures, and serum was kept at -80 degrees C. Staining used CD3-PerCP (BW264/56), CD4-APC (RPA-T4), CD45RO-PE (UCHT1) and CD8-Pacific Orange (3B5) antibodies, with Sytox blue excluding non-viable cells. The Quick-DNA Microprep Kit was used to extract genomic DNA from the sorted cells. Amplification of TCRbeta DNA was done with the immunoSEQ hsTCRbeta kit, following the protocol from the manufacturer. An Illumina MiSeq instrument was used to sequence the TCRbeta libraries. The authors' analysis ran thus. Once out-of-frame sequences had been removed, approximately 2,000,000 distinct TCRbeta sequences were left, which works out to an average of about 67,000 per individual. Each individual was scored according to the count of approximately 170 previously reported CMV-associated TCRbeta sequences and the total productive distinct TCRbeta count. A beta-binomial model was reimplemented in Python, and random forests from scikit-learn, run with default parameters, were trained on data from the US cohort. Classifier performance on the Belgian cohort was reported as the median AUC with percentile confidence intervals calculated over 10,000 bootstrap iterations. Not all clones reach the TCRdb copy of this immuneACCESS table, which keeps in-frame sequences only. Checked studies attribute under half of the gap to unresolved V genes and leave the rest unexplained. V, J and clone size are those of that table, while D and trimming were read from the DNA. This sample is represented by tens of thousands of clones; just under 80% of them were singletons. The ten largest clones add up to approximately 0.7% of the sample.

The sample is drawn from a study of memory CD4+ T cells and cytomegalovirus serostatus (dated by TCRdb to between 2018 and 2021). With regard to the full study: A total of 35 or so healthy Belgian adults, of whom 9 were CMV seropositive and about 24 were CMV seronegative, were included in the cohort. The study sequenced CD4+ memory TCRbeta repertoires of a Belgian cohort with known cytomegalovirus serostatus to replicate a published TCR-based CMV serostatus classifier.

V is clipped by 4 bases and J by 3 bases, and the sequence between their germline boundaries is 12 bases long. The CDR3 numbers 15 residues from cysteine through phenylalanine. Only the CDR3 DNA is retained, 45 bases long and in frame from the first base. Sequences SEHNR (CDR1) and FQNEAQ (CDR2) are obtained from the germline V gene (reference sequence). Results and caveats for the whole study, not just this receptor: Only CD4+CD45RO+ memory cells were sequenced, unlike the original study, which covered naive and memory CD4+ and CD8+ populations. Of fewer than 200 previously reported CMV-associated TCRbeta sequences, about 72 appeared in the CD4+ memory repertoires, each in one to five individuals. CMV serostatus prediction reached a median bootstrapped AUC of about 0.94 with the original framework and 0.85 to 0.91 with a US-trained random forest. A median bootstrapped AUC of almost 0.96 with a 95% CI of 0.76-1.00 was achieved on the Belgian cohort by the original-framework classifier. Results were interpreted as suggesting that the CMV-associated TCR signature is largely present in the CD4+ memory repertoire.

Sequences were obtained from memory CD4+ T cells from blood. The clonotype comes from an adult in good health and CMV-seronegative. The chain joins TRBV7-9 to TRBJ1-4, with the D gene call left open. CDR3 region: CASSSYGVANEKLFF. The DNA sequence is TGTGCCAGCAGCTCGTATGGGGTGGCTAATGAAAAACTGTTTTTT.